A selection of T cell receptor beta chains follows, all from one sample in a study of CD8+ T cells in alopecia areata. The protocol was immunoSEQ multiplex PCR, while the TCRdb copy is restricted to in-frame clones and leaves out a portion. In the table there are 250,000 or so clones, around two thirds of which are singletons. The sample was CD4+ T cells sorted from blood, taken at week 0. The origin of the receptors is a human donor with alopecia areata. Both conserved end residues are part of each CDR3. Fields, in order: J gene, clone size, V gene, D gene, CDR3 DNA, CDR3 protein. D genes are given only for firm matches. Where a row states a size, it is once, few, many or the class of an expanded clone; other rows omit it.

TRBJ2-4	.	TRBV5-6	.	TGTGCCAGCAGCTTCCGGGCCCTAGCCAAAAACATTCAGTACTTC	CASSFRALAKNIQYF
TRBJ2-3	.	TRBV2	TRBD2	TGTGCCAGCAGTCGCGGACTAGCTGGCACAGATACGCAGTATTTT	CASSRGLAGTDTQYF
TRBJ1-2	.	TRBV4-2	.	TGTGCCAGCAGCCAAGTACCCCTACCAGAATTTGGCGGCTACACCTTC	CASSQVPLPEFGGYTF
TRBJ1-5	.	TRBV29-1	.	TGCAGCGTCCAGGTATATAGCAATCAGCCCCAGCATTTT	CSVQVYSNQPQHF
TRBJ2-5	.	TRBV29-1	TRBD1	TGCAGCCGGCCTATTCGGGACAGGGGGAAAGAGACCCAGTACTTC	CSRPIRDRGKETQYF
TRBJ2-7	.	TRBV18	.	TGTGCCAGCTCCCCCGTCATTACAGCCTACGAGCAGTACTTC	CASSPVITAYEQYF
TRBJ2-5	once	TRBV6-5	TRBD2	TGTGCCAGCAGTTATGGACTAGCGGGAAGGGAGACCCAGTACTTC	CASSYGLAGRETQYF
TRBJ1-6	.	TRBV11-2	.	TGTGCCAGCCGCCCGGTGGGAAGAGATAATTCACCCCTCCACTTT	CASRPVGRDNSPLHF
TRBJ2-5	once	TRBV2	TRBD1	TGTGCCAGCAGTGACGGACAGGTCCGGTTGGAGACCCAGTACTTC	CASSDGQVRLETQYF
TRBJ2-3	.	TRBV12-5	.	TGTGCTAGTGGTTTGGCAAACACAGATACGCAGTATTTT	CASGLANTDTQYF
TRBJ2-2	.	TRBV29-1	.	TGCAGCGTTGGTGACGGGGGGAACACCGGGGAGCTGTTTTTT	CSVGDGGNTGELFF
TRBJ2-5	.	TRBV15	.	TGTGCCACCAGCAGTCGGTCCGGGGAGACCCAGTACTTC	CATSSRSGETQYF
TRBJ2-5	.	TRBV7-9	.	TGTGCCAGCAGCTTCTCCAGTCAAGAGACCCAGTACTTC	CASSFSSQETQYF
TRBJ2-1	.	TRBV18	.	TGTGCCAGCTCACCACCGCCTAGCCGGTATAAGGGTGAGCAGTTCTTC	CASSPPPSRYKGEQFF
TRBJ2-5	few	TRBV13	.	TGTGCCAGCAGCATCCGACTAGGATCCCAAGAGACCCAGTACTTC	CASSIRLGSQETQYF
TRBJ1-1	.	TRBV30	.	TGTGCCTGGAGTGTACAAGCAGGGACTGAAGCTTTCTTT	CAWSVQAGTEAFF
TRBJ1-2	few	TRBV18	TRBD1	TGTGCCAGCTCACCAGAGACAGGGAGGTACGGCTACACCTTC	CASSPETGRYGYTF
TRBJ1-5	few	TRBV27	.	TGTGCCAGCAGTTTATATAGGGGGAATCAGCCCCAGCATTTT	CASSLYRGNQPQHF
TRBJ2-3	.	TRBV7-6	TRBD2	TGTGCCAGCAGCTACTCTAGCGGGGTAGGCACAGATACGCAGTATTTT	CASSYSSGVGTDTQYF
TRBJ1-2	.	TRBV2	.	TGTGCCAGCAGTGAGGGGGACTATGGCTACACCTTC	CASSEGDYGYTF
TRBJ1-3	.	TRBV13	.	TGTGCCAGCACCCTGGGGCACCCCTCTGGAAACACCATATATTTT	CASTLGHPSGNTIYF
TRBJ2-7	.	TRBV29-1	.	TGCAGCGTTGGAACCGCTCCCGAGCCCTCCTACGAGCAGTACTTC	CSVGTAPEPSYEQYF
TRBJ1-2	.	TRBV5-6	TRBD1	TGTGCCAGCAGCAGCAGGGGGCGCGGTATGGGCTACACCTTC	CASSSRGRGMGYTF
TRBJ2-3	few	TRBV2	.	TGTGCCAGCAGTTTGTCTGAGGCGCAGTATTTT	CASSLSEAQYF
TRBJ2-5	few	TRBV2	.	TGTGCCAGCATACGAGGCGTACAAGAGACCCAGTACTTC	CASIRGVQETQYF
TRBJ2-5	.	TRBV19	TRBD1	TGTGCCAGTAGTATCGGGACAGGGAAACAAGAGACCCAGTACTTC	CASSIGTGKQETQYF
TRBJ2-5	.	TRBV7-8	.	TGTGCCAGCAGCTCAGCCCAGGGTGTCGAGACCCAGTACTTC	CASSSAQGVETQYF
TRBJ1-6	.	TRBV7-8	.	TGTGCCAGCAGCTTAGACAGCCTTTCACCCCTCCACTTT	CASSLDSLSPLHF
TRBJ2-5	.	TRBV7-3	TRBD2	TGTGCCAGCAGCTTAACGTTGACTAGCGGGCAAGAGACCCAGTACTTC	CASSLTLTSGQETQYF
TRBJ1-6	.	TRBV7-2	TRBD1	TGTGCCAGCAGCCCCCTGGCAGGGGGCTTGAATAATTCACCCCTCCACTTT	CASSPLAGGLNNSPLHF
TRBJ2-1	.	TRBV7-2	.	TGTGCCAGCAGCTTAGACGGGGGATACTACAATGAGCAGTTCTTC	CASSLDGGYYNEQFF
TRBJ2-3	few	TRBV5-1	TRBD1	TGCGCCAGCAGCTATGGACAGGGGTCGGCGCAGTATTTT	CASSYGQGSAQYF
TRBJ2-3	.	TRBV18	.	TGTGCCAGCTCACCCTCCTCACAGGTGCAGTATTTT	CASSPSSQVQYF
TRBJ1-2	once	TRBV6-5	.	TGTGCCAGCAGATCCGACAGGAACTATGGCTACACCTTC	CASRSDRNYGYTF
TRBJ2-3	.	TRBV25-1	TRBD2	TGTGCCAGCAGTACATACCCCGGGACTAGCGCGGATACGCAGTATTTT	CASSTYPGTSADTQYF
TRBJ2-2	.	TRBV5-6	TRBD1	TGTGCCAGCACCGCGACAGGGCGGGGGGAGCTGTTTTTT	CASTATGRGELFF
TRBJ1-2	.	TRBV6-5	.	TGTGCCAGCGTCCCAACGGGTGGGGGAGGCTACACCTTC	CASVPTGGGGYTF